This T cell receptor (beta chain) is from a study of cytomegalovirus exposure and HLA in healthy donors (dated 2017 in TCRdb). Regarding the study in general: An earlier analysis of several hundred of the donors reported roughly 300 Gb of sequence data and roughly 110 million unique TCR beta sequences from 150 million to 200 million T cells. An early release that covered 500 to 800 HLA-typed donors contained 300 to 350 gigabases of sequencing data and tens of millions of unique TCR sequences. Of the roughly 400 genotyped donors, 75% to 85% were placed in the genetic ancestry cluster associated with self-reported Caucasian donors. The aim of the study was to test whether cataloging public T cell receptors could identify signatures of past pathogen exposure. The T cell repertoires of 666 subjects were profiled by immunosequencing and related to cytomegalovirus serostatus. Along with the approximately 650-subject first cohort, a separate validation cohort of over 90 different subjects was used. To predict cytomegalovirus infection status, the study brought together high-throughput TCR immunosequencing, statistical association of individual TCRs with disease status, and machine learning. A later analysis re-analyzed previously published TCR beta repertoires from roughly 690 donors and added high-resolution HLA genotyping to study TCR occurrence patterns. In the later analysis, no new phenotypic data were used to find candidate immune exposures; instead, reliance was placed on TCR beta sequences and their occurrence across donors. To decide whether each TCR beta V gene segment behaved as functional or pseudogenic, an earlier analysis of 587 of the donors relied on high-throughput TCR beta sequencing. Donor age, sex, ethnicity and CMV serostatus were compiled together with the repertoire data. A later genetic analysis took genome-wide SNP genotypes for about 55% of the roughly 700 donors and used that subset as a discovery cohort. Every discovery cohort repertoire had been produced on one sequencing platform. Both class I and class II loci were covered by HLA typing, at four-digit resolution. Typing coverage varied by locus: 629-630 donors for A, B, C, DRB1 and DQB1; approximately 500 for DQA1; about 600 for DPA1; fewer than 480 for DPB1. About 5 DR-DQ haplotypes were handled as single units for association and clustering, since linkage in the cohort was strong. Among around 400 genotyped donors of the cohort, an average of approximately 200,000 unique TCR beta nucleotide sequences was sequenced per donor, of which 15% to 20% were non-productive.

The germline V gene supplies CDR1 MDHEN and CDR2 SYDVKM. At the junction V is shortened by 2 bases and J by 4 bases; bases outside the gene matches: 5. From the cysteine up to the phenylalanine, the CDR3 has a length of 15 residues. Just CDR3 DNA is preserved here, 45 bases in frame from base 1. Comments on this clone: This receptor's antigen is unknown. Base qualities are missing; no much larger clone stands one base away.

Paper-wide results and their limitations: In a later analysis, HLA-associated TCR beta chains showed more clonal expansion and lower generation probabilities than non-associated chains that were equally common. Some IMGT-functional V segments, including TRBV6-2 and TRBV6-3, could not be told apart with the 87-base-pair reads, so those segments were excluded. Linkage disequilibrium might explain the correlated functional status among segregating V segments, but an unknown experimental factor could not be ruled out. Assigning TCR associations to individual alleles was difficult when HLA alleles, especially DR and DQ, strongly co-occurred. HLA typing was unavailable for some donors at each locus, so association tests used only the typed subset. In vitro tests confirmed that three of the cytomegalovirus-associated TCR beta chains recognize cytomegalovirus antigens. Most TCR sequences were seen in very few donors, while some public TCRs were found in many individuals. Approximately 16 rarely observed V segments, including chromosome 9 orphons, were excluded from the earlier analysis of several hundred of the donors because counts were too low. At a false discovery rate of 0.05, a later analysis linked about 17,000 TCR beta sequences to specific HLA alleles. A further reported finding was that TCR beta sequences accurately predicted the HLA-A and HLA-B alleles for most subjects in the first cohort. The study gave a list of under 200 TCR beta chains associated with cytomegalovirus. The classifier was reported to diagnose cytomegalovirus status with high specificity and sensitivity in both the original cohort and the validation cohort. Sequencing depth was assumed to be roughly uniform across donors in the presence/absence analyses, though that assumption may not hold. In a later analysis, TCR association rates were found to vary across HLA loci, with the most associated TCRs seen for DRB1 alleles and the fewest for HLA-C alleles. A cluster of highly shared sequence variants was judged likely to be a technical artifact of the sequencing pipeline. In this cohort, only TCR beta chains were sequenced, and detectable features were limited by the absence of alpha or paired-chain data. Compared with the 666-donor mean, donors in an Asian-associated ancestry cluster had fewer N-insertions in productive TCRs, according to a later genetic analysis. An association between a missense DCLRE1C variant and V-gene and J-gene trimming of TCR beta chains was found in a later genetic analysis and replicated in an independent cohort. In a later analysis, most CMV-associated TCR beta chains were found to appear HLA-restricted, with HLA associations seemingly driven largely by CMV exposure. The only immune exposure information available for the cohort was CMV serostatus. A later analysis reported that several top co-occurrence clusters appeared linked to parvovirus B19, influenza, CMV and Epstein-Barr virus. The authors suggested that the approach could potentially be extended to other disease states and immunological phenotypes. Broadly in line with IMGT annotations, most TCR beta V segments showed up in productive rearrangements about 90% or about 30% of the time in an earlier analysis of approximately 640 of the donors.

In total, 666 healthy bone marrow donors made up the cohort. All cohort members were sampled while nominally healthy, although unrecorded immune exposures were likely present. The donor was CMV seronegative and belonged to the group of under 400 seronegative cohort members. Each donor provided a peripheral blood sample, and peripheral blood mononuclear cells were used for TCR beta sequencing. Genomic DNA was extracted from the blood cell samples with the Qiagen DNeasy Blood Extraction Kit. Library creation used the immunoSEQ multiplex PCR assay. The multiplex PCR relied on a mix of 60 forward primers for TCR Vbeta segments and 13 reverse primers for TCR Jbeta segments. The CDR3 region of rearranged TCR beta genes was amplified from genomic DNA with a multiplex PCR assay. The amplified TCR beta libraries were sequenced on the Illumina HiSeq System as 87-base-pair reads. From the authors' description of their analysis: In a later analysis, tens of millions of unique TCR beta chains were counted across the roughly 610 repertoires, and roughly 9.9 million of these chains were shared by at least two donors. Raw reads were error-corrected and collapsed into unique sequences with a nearest-neighbor algorithm that merged closely related sequences to remove PCR and sequencing errors. V, D and J gene segments were assigned by aligning CDR3 sequences to IMGT reference sequences. Each retained sequence needed at least a six-nucleotide match to both a V gene segment and a J gene segment. Rearrangements were called productive when the CDR3 lacked stop codons and stayed in frame with V and J; all others were non-productive. CDR3 was defined according to IMGT convention as the region running from the second conserved V-encoded cysteine to the conserved J-encoded phenylalanine. In an earlier analysis of around 540 of the donors, sequences lacking an unambiguous match to a single V gene segment were excluded. In an earlier analysis of 587 of the donors, V segments were called functional above 56.7% productive rearrangements and were called segregating when the between-donor standard deviation exceeded 5%. A statistical classification framework was developed to diagnose cytomegalovirus status using the catalog of TCR beta chain sequences. In a later analysis, TCR nucleotide sequences were compared against IMGT/GENE-DB human TR gene sequences so that V and J genes could be assigned. The TCRdist pipeline was used in a later analysis to assign CDR3 sequences and most-parsimonious VDJ recombination scenarios. A later analysis defined each TCR beta chain by its CDR3 amino acid sequence plus V-gene family, and excluded reads lacking a unique V-gene family. As a way to deal with suspected cross-contamination and a sequencing artifact, a later analysis dropped under 600 nucleotide sequences that were highly shared and had low generation probability. In a later analysis, a clonal expansion index was calculated for each public chain from normalized within-repertoire ranks of inferred template counts. In a later analysis, generation probabilities were computed using a VDJ recombination model fitted to out-of-frame rearrangements, and the results were checked against IGoR. A later analysis scored TCR-TCR, TCR-HLA and TCR-CMV co-occurrence with hypergeometric tests, applying a repertoire-size bias correction to TCR pairs. To estimate false discovery rates, a later analysis permuted the HLA or CMV assignments 20 times. In a later analysis, co-occurring TCRs were grouped using DBSCAN, with TCRdist sequence similarity added in when clustering inside HLA-allele-positive subsets. Repertoires with fewer than 30,000 or more than 120,000 public chains, plus five repertoires with anomalous nucleotide sharing, were excluded from co-occurrence clustering. TCRdb retrieved this table from immuneACCESS and kept in-frame rearrangements only. Not all clones are present; in checked studies, unresolved V genes account for under half, and no reason is known for the remainder. From that table come the V and J calls and clone size; the DNA was used to work out D and trimming. Here the sample has roughly 190,000 clones; roughly 80% occur a single time. Roughly 0.8% of the sample rests with the top ten.

Sequencing was carried out using PBMCs. The origin of this receptor is a woman younger than 35 in good health and CMV-seronegative. The chain employs TRBV28 and TRBJ2-1; 7 bases in the middle match TRBD1. The DNA reads as follows: TGTGCCAGCAGTTTAGGGACAGCTAATTACAATGAGCAGTTCTTC. This translates into CASSLGTANYNEQFF.